Following are 18 T cell receptor beta chains from one sample sequenced in a study of cytomegalovirus exposure and HLA in healthy donors. The PCR made use of 60 Vbeta and 13 Jbeta primers. Profiling relied on immunoSEQ multiplex PCR, and the TCRdb table lists in-frame clones only, not all of them. The sample carries fewer than 200,000 clones, around 81% recorded once. Sequenced: PBMCs. These receptors were obtained from a woman aged 45-65 years in good health and CMV-seronegative.

The V gene is TRBV28, the J gene TRBJ1-1, with a possible D match to TRBD1 (6 bases). This CDR3 is 14 amino acids long. The germline V gene encodes CDR1 MDHEN and CDR2 SYDVKM. V was shortened by 11 bases and J by 4 bases, with 20 bases between the two germline ends. In DNA form, the CDR3 reads TGTGCCGCGAACGGGGGGGCTCGCGGCACTGAAGCTTTCTTT. This codes for CAANGGARGTEAFF.

The genes are TRBV5-1 and TRBJ1-1; 8 bases line up with TRBD1. Germline V gene lookup returns CDR1 SGHRS and CDR2 YFSETQ. V dropped 0 bases and J dropped 3; count of bases not matched to a gene: 4. The CDR3 spans 15 residues. CDR3 coding DNA: TGCGCCAGCAGCTTGGGACAGGGGTGGGACACTGAAGCTTTCTTT. Protein sequence: CASSLGQGWDTEAFF.

This chain joins TRBV6-5 and TRBJ1-6; D unclear. Germline CDR1 MNHEY, CDR2 SVGAGI. V was clipped by 7 bases and J by 7 bases, with 8 bases between them. The CDR3 is 12 residues long. CDR3 sequence (DNA): TGTGCCAGCATGGTGGGCAATTCACCCCTCCACTTT. Its translation: CASMVGNSPLHF.

The chain's CDR3 is CASSLGGGQGTEKLFF. In DNA, the CDR3 is TGCGCCAGCAGCTTGGGAGGGGGACAGGGGACTGAAAAACTGTTTTTT. The chain uses TRBV5-1 and TRBJ1-4, with 10 nucleotides matching TRBD1. The CDR3 is 16 residues long. Trimming took 0 bases from V and 7 from J; bases not matched to a gene: 6. Germline CDR1 and CDR2: SGHRS and YFSETQ.

The chain joins TRBV5-1 to TRBJ2-7, with 11 bases that match TRBD2. With V trimmed by 4 bases and J by 0 bases, 3 bases remained unmatched. This CDR3 has 15 amino acids. Germline V CDR1 and CDR2: SGHRS, YFSETQ. The DNA of the CDR3 is TGCGCCAGCAGCCTCGGACTAGCGGGCTCCTACGAGCAGTACTTC. Protein sequence: CASSLGLAGSYEQYF.

The CDR3 loop reads CASSLTQGLNTQYF. CDR3 coding DNA: TGCGCCAGCAGCCTTACGCAGGGCCTGAATACGCAGTATTTT. V and J are TRBV4-1 and TRBJ2-3; TRBD1 might be the D (5 bases). The V end was cut by 4 bases, the J end by 7 bases, with 15 bases between. CDR1 is MGHRA and CDR2 is YSYEKL in the germline V gene. The CDR3 contains 14 residues.

The chain is built from TRBV4-1 and TRBJ1-1, with TRBD1 identical over 7 bases. The germline V gene encodes CDR1 MGHRA and CDR2 YSYEKL. The CDR3 spans 15 residues. V lost 0 bases to trimming and J lost 5 bases; unmatched junction nucleotides: 6. The CDR3 protein is CASSQDHAGGTEAFF. The CDR3 coding sequence is TGCGCCAGCAGCCAAGATCATGCAGGGGGGACTGAAGCTTTCTTT.

This clone was detected a few times. The gene calls are TRBV7-6 and TRBJ2-1, with D maybe TRBD2 (6 bases). This CDR3 comprises 13 residues. The germline V and J ends were trimmed by 0 bases and 9 bases, with 9 bases remaining between them. Germline assignment: CDR1 SGHVS and CDR2 FNYEAQ. The CDR3 protein is CASSLAGGAEQFF. The CDR3 nucleotides read TGTGCCAGCAGCTTAGCGGGGGGTGCTGAGCAGTTCTTC.

This sequence joins TRBV5-4 and TRBJ2-7; 11 positions agree with TRBD1. The junction had 9 bases not matched to a gene; V was cut back by 4 bases and J by 0 bases. This CDR3 comprises 17 residues. Looked up from germline, CDR1 is SGHNT and CDR2 is YYREEE (reference sequence). CDR3 bases: TGTGCCAGCAGCCTACTTACCGGGACAGGGGGCTCCTACGAGCAGTACTTC. This encodes CASSLLTGTGGSYEQYF. Combining the CDR3 with reference TRBV5-4 and TRBJ2-7 gives the whole variable domain ETGVTQSPTHLIKTRGQQVTLRCSSQSGHNTVSWYQQALGQGPQFIFQYYREEENGRGNFPPRFSGLQFPNYSSELNVNALELDDSALYLCASSLLTGTGGSYEQYFGPGTRLTVT.

The V call is TRBV6-1, the J call TRBJ2-1; TRBD2 is a possible D gene (7 bases). The V end was cut by 6 bases, the J end by 7 bases, with 16 bases between. Germline V lookup: CDR1 MNHNS, CDR2 SASEGT. The CDR3 loop spans 14 amino acids. CDR3 sequence reads: CASREGGVENEQFF. The CDR3 nucleotides read TGTGCCAGCAGAGAGGGGGGGGTTGAAAATGAGCAGTTCTTC.

This clone was recorded only once. The J gene is TRBJ2-3, the V gene TRBV9; the match to TRBD1 covers 8 bases. The CDR3 sequence is 16 residues long. V lost 4 bases, J lost 1 base, and 8 bases stayed unmatched. Germline values: CDR1 SGDLS, CDR2 YYNGEE. CDR3 amino acids: CASSSRTGSGTDTQYF. DNA of the CDR3: TGTGCCAGCAGCTCTCGGACAGGGTCGGGCACAGATACGCAGTATTTT. Combining the CDR3 with reference TRBV9 and TRBJ2-3 gives the whole variable domain DSGVTQTPKHLITATGQRVTLRCSPRSGDLSVYWYQQSLDQGLQFLIQYYNGEERAKGNILERFSAQQFPDLHSELNLSSLELGDSALYFCASSSRTGSGTDTQYFGPGTRLTVL.

Here the CDR3 reads CASSPITGGRGYTF. Here the CDR3 DNA reads TGTGCCAGCAGCCCTATCACAGGGGGCCGGGGCTACACCTTC. The chain joins TRBV9 to TRBJ1-2, with 9 bases identical to TRBD1. The CDR3 loop spans 14 amino acids. CDR1 is SGDLS and CDR2 is YYNGEE in the germline V gene. V trimming: 4 bases; J trimming: 8 bases; junction bases outside the gene matches: 9.

About this clone itself: One end of the junction varies from germline; a read error may be responsible. This chain connects TRBV7-9 to TRBJ2-3, with D uncertain. Germline CDR1 reads SEHNR; CDR2 reads FQNEAQ (reference sequence). There are 12 residues in the CDR3. The CDR3 here is CSSSSRQDTQYF. For the CDR3, the DNA is TGTTCCAGCAGCTCCCGACAAGATACGCAGTATTTT.

This chain links TRBV11-2 with TRBJ1-2; D remains ambiguous. Trimming left V 1 base short and J 4 bases short, with 13 bases between. Germline V gene lookup returns CDR1 SGHAT and CDR2 FQNNGV. The CDR3 sequence is 15 residues long. The CDR3 loop reads CASSLGAVPGYGYTF. For the CDR3, the DNA is TGTGCCAGCAGCTTAGGGGCAGTCCCCGGCTATGGCTACACCTTC.

This chain links TRBV4-1 with TRBJ2-1; TRBD1 matches at 7 bases. The CDR3 contains 17 residues. V lost 3 bases to trimming and J lost 7 bases; unmatched junction nucleotides: 15. Looked up from germline, CDR1 is MGHRA and CDR2 is YSYEKL. CDR3 bases: TGCGCCAGCAGCCATGGCCTCGACAGGGAATTTAGGAATGAGCAGTTCTTC. Translating it yields CASSHGLDREFRNEQFF.

The chain employs TRBV2 and TRBJ1-2; D possibly corresponds to TRBD1 (6 bases). The CDR3 extends over 14 amino acids. Trimming shortened V by 6 bases and J by 1 base, and 12 bases separated the two germline ends. CDR1 is SNHLY, CDR2 FYNNEI, per germline. The CDR3 reads CASRATGNNYGYTF. CDR3 coding DNA: TGTGCCAGCAGGGCTACAGGGAATAACTATGGCTACACCTTC.

This rearrangement joins TRBV7-8 to TRBJ2-7; D possibly corresponds to TRBD2 (5 bases). The V and J ends lost 1 base and 4 bases respectively, with 8 bases between them. The CDR3 covers 13 residues. Germline CDR1 and CDR2: SGHVS and FQNEAQ. CDR3 sequence reads: CASSLEGVYEQYF. The DNA of the CDR3 is TGTGCCAGCAGCTTAGAGGGAGTGTACGAGCAGTACTTC.

This clone has only one observation. The chain uses TRBV2 and TRBJ2-4, with D possibly matching TRBD2 (5 bases). This CDR3 region has 12 residues. The V gene's germline CDR1 is SNHLY and CDR2 FYNNEI. Deletions cut 8 bases from V and 4 bases from J, with 9 bases between. CDR3 sequence: CASGSGKNIQYF. The CDR3 nucleotides read TGTGCCAGCGGGTCGGGGAAAAACATTCAGTACTTC.